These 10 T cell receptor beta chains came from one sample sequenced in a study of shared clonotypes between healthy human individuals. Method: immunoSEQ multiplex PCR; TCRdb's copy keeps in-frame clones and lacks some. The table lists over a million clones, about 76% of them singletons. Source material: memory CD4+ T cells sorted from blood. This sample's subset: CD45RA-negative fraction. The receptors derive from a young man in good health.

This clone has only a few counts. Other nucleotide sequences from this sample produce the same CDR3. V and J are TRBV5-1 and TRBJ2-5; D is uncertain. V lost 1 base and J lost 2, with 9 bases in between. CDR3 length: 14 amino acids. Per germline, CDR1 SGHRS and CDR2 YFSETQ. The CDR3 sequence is CASSLSGQQETQYF. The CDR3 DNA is TGCGCCAGCAGCTTGTCTGGGCAGCAAGAGACCCAGTACTTC.

CDR3 nucleotide sequence: TGTGCCAGTAGTACCACGGGCGCGGTGGGGGGCACAGATACGCAGTATTTT. It encodes CASSTTGAVGGTDTQYF. This sequence joins TRBV19 and TRBJ2-3; either TRBD1 or TRBD2 may fit D (5 bases each). The CDR3 is made up of 17 amino acids. CDR1 and CDR2 (germline): LNHDA, SQIVND (reference sequence). V was pared by 4 bases and J by 1 base, with 18 bases between.

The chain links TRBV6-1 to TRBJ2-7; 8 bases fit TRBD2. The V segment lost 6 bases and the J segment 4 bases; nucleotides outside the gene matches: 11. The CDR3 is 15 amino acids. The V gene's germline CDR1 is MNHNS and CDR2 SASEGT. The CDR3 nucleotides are TGTGCCAGCAGAGGGAAAGCGGGAGCGGAGTACGAGCAGTACTTC. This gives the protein CASRGKAGAEYEQYF.

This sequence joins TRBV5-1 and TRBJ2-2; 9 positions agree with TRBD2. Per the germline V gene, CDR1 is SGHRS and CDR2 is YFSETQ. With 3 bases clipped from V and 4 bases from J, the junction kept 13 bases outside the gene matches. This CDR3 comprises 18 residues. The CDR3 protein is CASSSGLAGPTPTGELFF. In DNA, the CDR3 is TGCGCCAGCAGCTCGGGGCTAGCGGGACCTACTCCCACCGGGGAGCTGTTTTTT.

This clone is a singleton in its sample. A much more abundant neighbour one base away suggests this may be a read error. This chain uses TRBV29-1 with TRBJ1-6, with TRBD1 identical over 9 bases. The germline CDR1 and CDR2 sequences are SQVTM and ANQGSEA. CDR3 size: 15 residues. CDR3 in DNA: TGCAGCGTTGATTCTGGGACAGGGAATAGTTCACCCTTCCACTTT. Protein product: CSVDSGTGNSSPFHF.

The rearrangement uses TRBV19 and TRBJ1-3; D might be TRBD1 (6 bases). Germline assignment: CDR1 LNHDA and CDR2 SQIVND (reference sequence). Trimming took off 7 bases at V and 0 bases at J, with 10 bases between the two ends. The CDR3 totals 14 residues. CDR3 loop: CASTDRHSGNTIYF. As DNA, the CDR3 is TGTGCCAGTACGGACAGACACTCTGGAAACACCATATATTTT.

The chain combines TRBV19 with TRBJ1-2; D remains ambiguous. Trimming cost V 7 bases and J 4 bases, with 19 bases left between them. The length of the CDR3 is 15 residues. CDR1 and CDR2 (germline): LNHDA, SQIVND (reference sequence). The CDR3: CASKEDGQLGYGYTF. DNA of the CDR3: TGTGCCAGTAAGGAGGACGGCCAGCTAGGCTATGGCTACACCTTC.

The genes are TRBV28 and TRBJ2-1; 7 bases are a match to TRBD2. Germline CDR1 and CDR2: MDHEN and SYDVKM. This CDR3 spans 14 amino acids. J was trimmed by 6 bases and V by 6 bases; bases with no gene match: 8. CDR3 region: CASSLSGTTNEQFF. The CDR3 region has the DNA TGTGCCAGCAGCCTGTCCGGGACTACCAATGAGCAGTTCTTC.

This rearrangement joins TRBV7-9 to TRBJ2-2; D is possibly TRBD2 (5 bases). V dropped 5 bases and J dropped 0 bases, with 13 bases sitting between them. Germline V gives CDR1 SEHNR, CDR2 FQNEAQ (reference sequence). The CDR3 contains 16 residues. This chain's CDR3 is CASSLGRAANTGELFF. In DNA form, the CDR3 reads TGTGCCAGCAGCCTCGGTCGAGCGGCGAACACCGGGGAGCTGTTTTTT.

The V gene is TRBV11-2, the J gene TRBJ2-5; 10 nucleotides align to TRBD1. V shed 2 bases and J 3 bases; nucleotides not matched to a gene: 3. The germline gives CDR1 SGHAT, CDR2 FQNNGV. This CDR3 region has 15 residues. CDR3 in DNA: TGTGCCAGCAGCTTACAAGGACAGGGGGAAGAGACCCAGTACTTC. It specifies CASSLQGQGEETQYF.